These T cell receptor beta chains were read from a single sample in a study of T cell repertoires in aging, cancer and after chemotherapy. TCRdb ran MiXCR on the multiplex PCR reads and lists one entry per CDR3 protein. Here the sample spans more than 10,000 distinct CDR3 sequences, under 30% being singletons. Sequenced input: blood. The receptors originated from a human donor in good health. CDR3s include the opening cysteine and the closing phenylalanine or tryptophan. The D gene is left open where the match is weak. Size values are once, few and many counts, or a class for expanded clones, and some rows have none.

D	size	V	J	CDR3	DNA
TRBD2	.	TRBV6-2/TRBV6-3	TRBJ2-1	CASSSSTGVGTSGGTYNEQFF	TGTGCCAGCAGTTCCTCAACAGGGGTCGGGACTAGCGGGGGGACCTACAATGAGCAGTTCTTC
TRBD2	.	TRBV20-1	TRBJ2-3	CSASSAGGLDTQYF	TGCAGTGCTAGTTCGGCGGGGGGTTTAGATACGCAGTATTTT
.	few	TRBV12-3/TRBV12-4	TRBJ2-5	CASSDDGGTTQYF	TGTGCCAGCAGCGATGATGGGGGGACAACCCAGTACTTC
.	few	TRBV18	TRBJ2-7	CASSPSPGGTSSSYEQYF	TGTGCCAGCTCACCATCCCCAGGGGGGACCTCGAGCTCCTACGAGCAGTACTTC
.	.	TRBV7-2	TRBJ1-4	CASSSRAGVNEKLFF	TGTGCCAGCAGCTCCCGGGCAGGGGTGAATGAAAAACTGTTTTTT
.	medium-sized	TRBV6-4	TRBJ2-2	CASSDRGTGELFF	TGTGCCAGCAGTGACAGGGGCACCGGGGAGCTGTTTTTT
.	.	TRBV7-2	TRBJ2-1	CASSLPRGLDNEQFF	TGTGCCAGCAGCTTACCCAGGGGCCTTGACAATGAGCAGTTCTTC
.	medium-sized	TRBV19	TRBJ2-6	CATNPGSGANVLTF	TGTGCCACGAACCCGGGAAGTGGGGCCAACGTCCTGACTTTC
TRBD1	few	TRBV6-5	TRBJ1-4	CAISEGARGHIGDEKLFF	TGTGCCATCAGCGAAGGGGCCAGGGGGCATATCGGGGATGAAAAACTGTTTTTT
.	.	TRBV6-5	TRBJ2-2	CASSLSGTPNTGELFF	TGTGCCAGCAGTTTGTCCGGGACTCCCAACACCGGGGAGCTGTTTTTT
.	.	TRBV7-6	TRBJ1-5	CASSPIGNQPQHF	TGTGCCAGCAGCCCAATCGGGAATCAGCCCCAGCATTTT
.	once	TRBV7-3	TRBJ2-7	CASSGGKGATYEQYF	TGTGCCAGTAGTGGGGGGAAAGGGGCGACCTACGAGCAGTACTTC
.	.	TRBV4-2	TRBJ1-6	CASSQDSVGGRSYNSPLHF	TGTGCCAGCAGCCAAGATAGTGTCGGGGGGAGATCCTATAATTCACCCCTCCACTTT
.	.	TRBV27	TRBJ2-2	CASRAQGGGARGELFF	TGTGCCAGCAGGGCACAGGGGGGGGGTGCAAGAGGGGAGCTGTTTTTT
.	.	TRBV10-3	TRBJ1-1	CAISFGQSEAFF	TGTGCCATCAGCTTCGGACAGTCTGAAGCTTTCTTT
TRBD1	.	TRBV6-1	TRBJ1-6	CASSPLTGINSPLHF	TGTGCCAGCAGTCCGTTGACAGGGATTAATTCACCCCTCCACTTT
.	.	TRBV11-2	TRBJ1-6	CASSLAPLSSYNSPLHF	TGTGCCAGCAGCTTAGCCCCCCTGAGCTCCTATAATTCACCCCTCCACTTT
.	.	TRBV6-2/TRBV6-3	TRBJ1-1	CASSEGLKRTVGKAFF	TGTGCCAGCAGTGAAGGCTTGAAGAGGACGGTAGGAAAAGCTTTCTTT
.	.	TRBV7-3	TRBJ2-2	CASSMIRDTGELFF	TGTGCCAGCAGCATGATCCGGGACACCGGGGAGCTGTTTTTT
TRBD1	medium-sized	TRBV5-6	TRBJ1-2	CASSLVAGGRYGYTF	TGTGCCAGCAGCTTGGTGGCAGGGGGTAGGTATGGCTACACCTTC
.	medium-sized	TRBV6-6	TRBJ1-3	CASTPTGSQSTIYF	TGTGCCAGCACTCCGACAGGCTCCCAGTCCACCATATATTTT
TRBD1	few	TRBV18	TRBJ1-1	CASSPSAGQGEAFF	TGTGCCAGCTCACCTTCTGCAGGACAGGGTGAAGCTTTCTTT
.	.	TRBV6-2/TRBV6-3	TRBJ1-6	CASSPLTDSPLHF	TGTGCCAGCAGTCCCCTGACAGATTCACCCCTCCACTTT
TRBD1	medium-sized	TRBV12-3/TRBV12-4	TRBJ2-3	CASSGTASTDTQYF	TGTGCCAGCAGCGGGACAGCTAGCACAGATACGCAGTATTTT
TRBD1	medium-sized	TRBV7-9	TRBJ1-2	CASSLVGQGKSYTF	TGTGCCAGCAGCTTAGTCGGACAGGGGAAAAGCTACACCTTC
TRBD1	medium-sized	TRBV27	TRBJ1-3	CASRRTGLSSGNTIYF	TGTGCCAGCCGGAGGACAGGGCTGAGCTCTGGAAACACCATATATTTT
.	.	TRBV15	TRBJ2-1	CATSRNLEGDEQFF	TGTGCCACCAGCAGGAATTTGGAAGGGGATGAGCAGTTCTTC
.	.	TRBV6-5	TRBJ1-3	CATRGGAGNTIYF	TGTGCCACTCGGGGGGGGGCTGGAAACACCATATATTTT
.	.	TRBV19	TRBJ1-1	CASSIKYGGRTEAFF	TGTGCCAGTAGTATTAAGTACGGGGGCCGGACTGAAGCTTTCTTT
.	.	TRBV6-1	TRBJ1-4	CASILREYLDDNEKLFF	TGTGCCAGCATACTCAGGGAGTACCTGGATGATAATGAAAAACTGTTTTTT
TRBD2	once	TRBV24-1	TRBJ2-3	CATSDSNRLAGGRLSTDTQYF	TGTGCCACCAGTGACTCGAACCGACTAGCGGGGGGCAGGTTAAGCACAGATACGCAGTATTTT
TRBD1	.	TRBV28	TRBJ1-2	CASSPGPGQIIYGYTF	TGTGCCAGCAGCCCGGGTCCGGGACAGATAATCTATGGCTACACCTTC
TRBD2	.	TRBV6-2/TRBV6-3	TRBJ2-7	CASRRLAGASYEQYF	TGTGCCAGCAGGAGATTAGCGGGGGCATCCTACGAGCAGTACTTC
.	.	TRBV20-1	TRBJ2-7	CSGVDGTFSYEQYF	TGCAGTGGGGTAGATGGGACCTTCTCCTACGAGCAGTACTTC
.	few	TRBV20-1	TRBJ1-5	CSARDSRNSNQPQHF	TGCAGTGCTAGGGACAGCCGAAATAGCAATCAGCCCCAGCATTTT